A selection of T cell receptor beta chains follows, all from one sample in a study of blood T cell repertoires in COVID-19. Generated by immunoSEQ multiplex PCR, the TCRdb table keeps only in-frame clones and is missing some. Of approximately 220,000 clones in the sample, roughly 80% were seen once. Sequenced: PBMCs or T cells enriched from blood (not recorded which). These receptors came from a woman aged 40 to 49 who had been exposed to COVID-19. Each CDR3 is given with its conserved first and last residue. Each record gives: clone size, D gene, V gene, J gene, CDR3 DNA, CDR3 protein. D genes are given only for firm matches. Part of the rows lack a size; the others show once, few, many or a class for expanded clones.

abundance: .
d_gene: .
v_gene: TRBV6-5
j_gene: TRBJ1-6
CDR3nt: TGTGCCAGTCAGGCGGGCTCCTATAATTCACCCCTCCACTTT
CDR3aa: CASQAGSYNSPLHF

abundance: .
d_gene: TRBD1
v_gene: TRBV4-1
j_gene: TRBJ2-7
CDR3nt: TGCGCCAGCAGCCATGAAACCGGGACAGGGGGTCGAGAGCAGTACTTC
CDR3aa: CASSHETGTGGREQYF

abundance: .
d_gene: .
v_gene: TRBV19
j_gene: TRBJ1-4
CDR3nt: TGTGCCAGTAGTCCGACAGACTCTAATGAAAAACTGTTTTTT
CDR3aa: CASSPTDSNEKLFF

abundance: once
d_gene: TRBD2
v_gene: TRBV6-1
j_gene: TRBJ2-3
CDR3nt: TGTGCCAGCAGTGAAAGACTAGCGGGTCTTAGCACAGATACGCAGTATTTT
CDR3aa: CASSERLAGLSTDTQYF

abundance: .
d_gene: .
v_gene: TRBV4-3
j_gene: TRBJ2-2
CDR3nt: TGCGCCAGCAGCCAAGTTCCCAGGGATGGGGAGCTGTTTTTT
CDR3aa: CASSQVPRDGELFF

abundance: .
d_gene: TRBD1
v_gene: TRBV5-1
j_gene: TRBJ2-7
CDR3nt: TGCGCCAGCAGTTTCACTCAGGGGGCGTTCGTCTACGAGCAGTACTTC
CDR3aa: CASSFTQGAFVYEQYF

abundance: .
d_gene: .
v_gene: TRBV18
j_gene: TRBJ2-2
CDR3nt: TGTGCCAGCTCAGTCTCCGGGTCCCTCTCCGGGGAGCTGTTTTTT
CDR3aa: CASSVSGSLSGELFF

abundance: .
d_gene: .
v_gene: TRBV18
j_gene: TRBJ1-3
CDR3nt: TGTGCCAGCTCACCCGCGATAGCAGGGTTCTCTGGAAACACCATATATTTT
CDR3aa: CASSPAIAGFSGNTIYF

abundance: .
d_gene: TRBD2
v_gene: TRBV5-1
j_gene: TRBJ2-1
CDR3nt: TGCGCCAGCAGCTTGACCAGCGGGGGGGCTTATGAGCAGTTCTTC
CDR3aa: CASSLTSGGAYEQFF

abundance: .
d_gene: .
v_gene: TRBV3-1/TRBV3-2
j_gene: TRBJ2-1
CDR3nt: TGTGCCAGCAGCCCGCAGACTAGGGAGCAGTTCTTC
CDR3aa: CASSPQTREQFF

abundance: .
d_gene: TRBD2
v_gene: TRBV29-1
j_gene: TRBJ2-3
CDR3nt: TGCAGCGTTCCCCGGACGGCGGGGGGATTAGATACGCAGTATTTT
CDR3aa: CSVPRTAGGLDTQYF

abundance: .
d_gene: .
v_gene: TRBV5-4
j_gene: TRBJ2-6
CDR3nt: TGTGCCAGCAGCTTCCGCTCTGGGGCCAACGTCCTGACTTTC
CDR3aa: CASSFRSGANVLTF

abundance: .
d_gene: .
v_gene: TRBV5-6
j_gene: TRBJ1-2
CDR3nt: TGTGCCAGCAGCCTGGGACTATGGCCGATGAACTATGGCTACACCTTC
CDR3aa: CASSLGLWPMNYGYTF

abundance: .
d_gene: .
v_gene: TRBV7-6
j_gene: TRBJ2-5
CDR3nt: TGTGCCAGCAGCCTCGGGGGGCCCCGGACGTTTGGGACCCAGTACTTC
CDR3aa: CASSLGGPRTFGTQYF

abundance: .
d_gene: .
v_gene: TRBV7-9
j_gene: TRBJ2-7
CDR3nt: TGTGCCAGCAGCTACGACACCTCCTACGAGCAGTACTTC
CDR3aa: CASSYDTSYEQYF

abundance: few
d_gene: .
v_gene: TRBV29-1
j_gene: TRBJ1-4
CDR3nt: TGCAGCGTTGAAGAAGGGGGGGGCTCTGAAAAACTGTTTTTT
CDR3aa: CSVEEGGGSEKLFF